This T cell receptor (beta chain) was profiled in a study of siplizumab effects on memory and regulatory T cells. Overall study results and limits: Significant reduction of alloreactive sequences traceable to unstimulated CD4+ memory cells was observed with siplizumab. The authors mapped only a minor fraction of alloreactive clones to unstimulated subsets. Confirmatory evidence of suppressive function in proliferating siplizumab-culture Tregs was not obtained.

The study assayed approximately 100,000 TCR templates per sample. The repertoire was sequenced with immunoSEQ multiplex PCR; TCRdb's copy has only in-frame clones and lacks some. This table holds approximately 100,000 clones, around 95% found once. Losses at the gene ends were 2 bases for V and 10 bases for J; bases not matched to a gene: 8. This CDR3 spans 15 amino acids. The germline V gene encodes CDR1 SEHNR and CDR2 FQNEAQ (reference sequence). Comments on this clone: Its antigen is still unknown.

The chain carries TRBV7-9 and TRBJ2-1; 10 positions agree with TRBD2. Material: Tregs sorted from blood. The sequence came from a human donor in good health. The CDR3 region is CASSLTLAGVGEQFF. CDR3 coding DNA: TGTGCCAGCAGCTTAACGCTAGCGGGAGTAGGCGAGCAGTTCTTC.